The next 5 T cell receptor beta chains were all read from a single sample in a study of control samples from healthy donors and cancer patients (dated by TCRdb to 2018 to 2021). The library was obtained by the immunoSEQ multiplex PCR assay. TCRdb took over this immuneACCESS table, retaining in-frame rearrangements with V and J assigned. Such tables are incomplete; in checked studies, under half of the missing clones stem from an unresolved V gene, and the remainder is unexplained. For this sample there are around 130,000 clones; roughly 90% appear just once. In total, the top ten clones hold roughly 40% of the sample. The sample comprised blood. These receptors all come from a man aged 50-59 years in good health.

The DNA for the CDR3 is TGTGCCACCAGTATGGGGCTATTCACAGATACGCAGTATTTT. As protein: CATSMGLFTDTQYF. The rearrangement joins TRBV15 to TRBJ2-3; weak D call: TRBD1 (5 bases). With 6 bases removed from V and 2 bases from J, the gap between germline ends came to 12 bases. This CDR3 has 14 amino acids. Per the germline V gene, CDR1 is LNHNV and CDR2 is YYDKDF (reference sequence).

In nucleotides, the CDR3 is TGCGCCAGCAGACAGGGGGCAGTGGGCGAGGCCGGGGAGCTGTTTTTT. It yields the protein CASRQGAVGEAGELFF. This rearrangement joins TRBV4-1 to TRBJ2-2; 9 nucleotides align to TRBD1. CDR1 MGHRA and CDR2 YSYEKL come from the germline V gene. Germline trimming cut 6 bases from V and 6 bases from J; bases unmatched to any gene: 11. This CDR3 has 16 residues.

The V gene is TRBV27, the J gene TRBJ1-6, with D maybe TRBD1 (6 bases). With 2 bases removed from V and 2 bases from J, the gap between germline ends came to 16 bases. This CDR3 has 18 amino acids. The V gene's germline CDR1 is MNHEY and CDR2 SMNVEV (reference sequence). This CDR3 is CASSLRGRGMTYNSPLHF. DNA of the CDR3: TGTGCCAGCAGTTTAAGAGGCAGGGGTATGACCTATAATTCACCCCTCCACTTT.

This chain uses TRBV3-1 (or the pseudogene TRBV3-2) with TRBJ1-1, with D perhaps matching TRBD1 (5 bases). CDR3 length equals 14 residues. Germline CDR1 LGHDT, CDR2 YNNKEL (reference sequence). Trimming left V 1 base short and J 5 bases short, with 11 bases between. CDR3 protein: CASSQGGGRTEAFF. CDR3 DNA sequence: TGTGCCAGCAGCCAAGGGGGGGGGAGGACTGAAGCTTTCTTT.

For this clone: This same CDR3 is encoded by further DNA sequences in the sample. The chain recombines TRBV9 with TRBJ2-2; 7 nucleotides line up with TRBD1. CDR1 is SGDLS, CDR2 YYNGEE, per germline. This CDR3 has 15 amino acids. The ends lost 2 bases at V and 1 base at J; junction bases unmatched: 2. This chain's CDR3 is CASSVGTVNTGELFF. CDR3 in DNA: TGTGCCAGCAGCGTCGGGACAGTGAACACCGGGGAGCTGTTTTTT.